This T cell receptor beta chain was retrieved from a study of chemoradiotherapy in HPV16-positive cancers. Using immunoSEQ multiplex PCR, the repertoire was profiled, and TCRdb retains in-frame clones only, with some absent. The sample lists about 5,000 clones; 85% to 95% were seen once. There are 14 residues in the CDR3. The V end lost 7 bases, the J end lost 0 bases, and 9 bases lay between the germline ends. Germline CDR1 reads SGHVS; CDR2 reads FQNEAQ. The chain joins TRBV7-8 to TRBJ2-2; D uncertain. The sequence was obtained from a human donor with HPV-associated anogenital cancer. This sample was taken from a patient who underwent chemoradiotherapy. The CDR3, as DNA: TGTGCCAGCATGGGAAAGACGAACACCGGGGAGCTGTTTTTT. Residues: CASMGKTNTGELFF.